This record covers a single TCR beta chain. Its matching antigen is unknown. These data originate in a study of T-cell memory formation after mild COVID-19. Turning to the study itself: Each donor largely had its own TCR clusters.

Employing constant-segment primers, 5'RACE generated TCR alpha and TCR beta cDNA libraries bearing sample barcodes and UMIs. TCRdb reprocessed the 5' RACE reads with MiXCR, giving one entry per CDR3 protein. The sample has nearly 200,000 distinct CDR3 sequences; about a sixth are singletons. Study outcomes and limitations: Unconfirmed was the SARS-CoV-2 specificity of second-wave clones that peaked on day 37. A subset of responding clones appeared in pre-infection memory, suggesting cross-reactive memory joined.

The CDR3 consists of 14 residues. V gave up 6 bases and J gave up 5 bases, with 16 bases separating them. J is TRBJ2-5 and V is TRBV12-3 or TRBV12-4; possibly TRBD1 for D (6 bases). The TCR originated in an adult woman who had mild COVID-19 (a few samples of this study predate the infection). Cell type and time point are not known. The sequenced sample was PBMCs or a T cell subset sorted from them (not recorded which). CDR3 protein: CASSPLQGRETQYF. The CDR3 DNA follows: TGTGCCAGCAGCCCACTACAGGGACGGGAGACCCAGTACTTC.